This note documents a single TCR beta chain sequence. Its antigen is currently unknown. It may be a read error: a sequence one base away is much more abundant. These data come from a study of CD8+CD57+ T cells in acquired aplastic anemia. Investigators profiled TCR beta VDJ and CDR3 from genomic DNA template. Via MiXCR, TCRdb re-called the reads, giving one row per CDR3 protein. Among some 140,000 distinct CDR3 sequences listed, less than 45% were seen once. The CDR3 totals 11 residues. The germline CDR1 and CDR2 sequences are MNHNY and SVGAGI (reference sequence). Study-wide findings and caveats: Simpson's diversity of CD8+ cells was not significantly different in patients compared with controls.

The receptor comes from a human donor in good health, serving as a control. The specimen was sorted CD4+, CD8+, or CD8+CD57+ T cells (not recorded which) from PBMCs. This chain uses TRBV6-6 with TRBJ1-4; D ambiguous. The CDR3 sequence: CASNANEELFF. The CDR3 coding sequence is TGTGCCAGCAACGCTAATGAAGAACTGTTTTTT.